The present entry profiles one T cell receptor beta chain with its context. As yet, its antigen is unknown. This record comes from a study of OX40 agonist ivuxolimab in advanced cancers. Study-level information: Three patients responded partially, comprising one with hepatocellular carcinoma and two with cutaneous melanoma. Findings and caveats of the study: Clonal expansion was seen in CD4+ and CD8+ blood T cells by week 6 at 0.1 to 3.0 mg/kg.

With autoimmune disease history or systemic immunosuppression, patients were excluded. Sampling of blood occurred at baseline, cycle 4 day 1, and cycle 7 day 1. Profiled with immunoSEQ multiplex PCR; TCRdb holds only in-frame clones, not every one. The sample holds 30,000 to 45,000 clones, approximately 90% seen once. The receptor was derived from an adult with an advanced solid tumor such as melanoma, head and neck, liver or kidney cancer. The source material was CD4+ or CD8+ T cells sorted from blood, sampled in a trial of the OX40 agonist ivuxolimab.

CDR3 region: CASSTSGSTDTQYF. The CDR3 DNA reads TGTGCCAGTAGTACTAGCGGGAGCACAGATACGCAGTATTTT. The genes are TRBV19 and TRBJ2-3, with TRBD2 identical over 8 bases. With 4 bases clipped from V and 0 bases from J, the junction kept 0 bases outside the gene matches. Germline V gene lookup returns CDR1 LNHDA and CDR2 SQIVND (reference sequence). The CDR3 extends over 14 amino acids. The variable domain in full, with the rest retrieved from reference TRBV19 and TRBJ2-3, is DGGITQSPKYLFRKEGQNVTLSCEQNLNHDAMYWYRQDPGQGLRLIYYSQIVNDFQKGDIAEGYSVSREKKESFPLTVTSAQKNPTAFYLCASSTSGSTDTQYFGPGTRLTVL.